This TCR beta chain comes out of a study of human T cells and chemical hapten exposure. Study context: The use of 2% DPC on about 2 cm by about 2 cm of upper inner arm skin constituted sensitization. Findings of the study overall: Compared to controls, expanded TCRs made significantly more large clusters of similar CDR3s.

The CDR3 sequence is 19 residues long. V gave up 6 bases and J gave up 0 bases; unmatched junction bases: 11. Germline-derived CDR1 and CDR2 are SGHTA and FQGNSA. Time point: patch test 1, 2 weeks after DPC sensitization. The treatment: therapeutic diphenylcyclopropenone sensitization with weekly scalp DPC. A remark on this clonotype: Its antigen is as yet unknown.

Unique molecular identifiers were attached to individual cDNA molecules within the library. Authors' methods: The number of TCRs in each sample had a median of about 96,000 and spanned roughly 23,224 to 750,000. TCRdb passed the RACE reads through MiXCR, listing each CDR3 protein once. It is TCRdb's table, rather than the study itself, that gives the V and J calls and clone size. The sample includes approximately 110,000 distinct CDR3 sequences, more than 9.5% of them seen just once. This TCR derives from a middle-aged woman with alopecia areata. Some clones in this sample may be carry-over from other donors' samples. The chain couples TRBV7-2 to TRBJ2-1; 13 bases fit TRBD2. The source was whole blood, collected in connection with sensitization to the hapten diphenylcyclopropenone (DPC). CDR3 sequence reads: CASRRTSGGHASSYNEQFF. CDR3 in DNA: TGTGCCAGCAGGAGGACTAGCGGGGGCCACGCGAGCTCCTACAATGAGCAGTTCTTC.